This TCR beta chain was obtained from a study of identical twins. The V and J ends lost 6 bases and 0 bases respectively, with 14 bases between them. The CDR3 is 15 residues long. This clonotype occurred a few times. TCRdb re-derived calls from the 5' RACE reads in MiXCR, one entry per CDR3 protein. The table shows some 900,000 distinct CDR3 sequences, with 12% occurring only once. The same sample was also used in a study of yellow fever vaccine responses in identical twins.

This TCR derives from a woman aged 18-29 years in good health. V usage is TRBV12-3 or TRBV12-4 and J usage is TRBJ1-2, with D possibly TRBD1 on 6 matching bases. Material: PBMCs. This chain's CDR3 is CASRRQAGANYGYTF. The CDR3 region has the DNA TGTGCCAGCAGGCGCCAGGCAGGGGCTAACTATGGCTACACCTTC.